This entry lists 17 T cell receptor beta chains sequenced from one sample in a study of blood T cells in healthy people across ages. Primers used in a second PCR of about 6 to 12 cycles were a sample-barcoded 5' primer and a J-beta primer mix. TCRdb fed the 5' RACE reads into MiXCR, producing one record per CDR3 protein. The profile shows roughly 1.9 million distinct CDR3 sequences, about two fifths of them singletons. Sequencing was performed on blood. These receptors originate from a human donor in good health.

This clonotype was seen a handful of times. This chain connects TRBV6-5 to TRBJ1-2; TRBD1 might be the D (6 bases). The germline V gene has CDR1 MNHEY and CDR2 SVGAGI. Deletions cut 9 bases from V and 4 bases from J, with 21 bases between. The CDR3 has 15 residues. Written as DNA, the CDR3 is TGTGCCAGTTGGGCGGGGGGCGAGATTGGCTATGGCTACACCTTC. Its translation is CASWAGGEIGYGYTF.

In this sample, this clonotype turned up a few times. The chain links TRBV15 to TRBJ2-1; D possibly corresponds to TRBD2 (7 bases). V was clipped by 4 bases and J by 6 bases, with 16 bases between them. The CDR3 covers 15 residues. Germline V gene lookup returns CDR1 LNHNV and CDR2 YYDKDF (reference sequence). The CDR3 protein is CATSTGAASGNEQFF. CDR3 DNA: TGTGCCACCAGCACAGGGGCGGCTAGCGGCAATGAGCAGTTCTTC.

The V gene is TRBV20-1, the J gene TRBJ2-1; 9 bases map to TRBD2. Looked up from germline, CDR1 is DFQATT and CDR2 is SNEGSKA (reference sequence). The CDR3 runs to 13 residues. V lost 7 bases and J lost 6; bases outside the gene matches: 7. The CDR3 DNA is TGCAGTGTTCCAATAGCGGGGGTCAATGAGCAGTTCTTC. This encodes CSVPIAGVNEQFF.

The chain uses TRBV10-3 and TRBJ2-4; D is possibly TRBD2 (7 bases). The J call may be faulty, since TRBJ2-7 better matches the DNA end. The CDR3 is 15 amino acids. The germline V gene has CDR1 ENHRY and CDR2 SYGVKD. The CDR3 region has the DNA TGTGCCATCAGTGAGCGTGGCGGGGGCTTCGACGAGCAGTACTTC. This gives the protein CAISERGGGFDEQYF.

This clonotype has more than one count but fewer than ten. The CDR3 nucleotides are TGTGCCAGCAGCGGCGGACACAGGGGGGACGAGCAGTTCTTC. Its protein product is CASSGGHRGDEQFF. This chain uses TRBV9 with TRBJ2-1; 8 nucleotides align to TRBD1. Looked up from germline, CDR1 is SGDLS and CDR2 is YYNGEE. The trim removed 3 bases at V and 10 bases at J, leaving 9 bases unmatched. This CDR3 spans 14 amino acids.

The chain carries TRBV6-5 and TRBJ1-2, with D possibly TRBD1 on 6 matching bases. Germline CDR1 and CDR2: MNHEY and SVGAGI. V lost 11 bases, J lost 5 bases, and 12 bases lay in between. The CDR3 is 11 amino acids. As DNA, the CDR3 is TGTGCCGTCTCCCAGGGGTATGGCTACACCTTC. Translating gives CAVSQGYGYTF.

V and J are TRBV7-3 and TRBJ2-5; 8 bases are a match to TRBD2. Trimming at V came to 5 bases and at J to 11 bases, leaving 22 bases not matched to a gene. The germline CDR1 and CDR2 sequences are SGHTA and FQGTGA. The CDR3 has 17 residues. CDR3 DNA sequence: TGTGCCAGCAGCACTACCAGCGGGGGCAAAAGCTCCTATGAGCAGTACTTC. The encoded protein is CASSTTSGGKSSYEQYF.

This clonotype was found a few times. The V gene is TRBV28, the J gene TRBJ2-5; TRBD1 agrees at 7 bases. The trim removed 5 bases at V and 6 bases at J, leaving 9 bases unmatched. The CDR3 runs 14 residues. CDR1 MDHEN and CDR2 SYDVKM come from the germline V gene. As DNA, the CDR3 is TGTGCCAGCAGTAGACTCGACAGGGTTCAGACCCAGTACTTC. This encodes CASSRLDRVQTQYF.

The chain combines TRBV5-1 with TRBJ1-2, with TRBD1 identical over 11 bases. The ends lost 3 bases at V and 6 bases at J; junction bases unmatched: 10. CDR3 length: 16 residues. Germline CDR1 SGHRS, CDR2 YFSETQ. CDR3 residues: CASSSRTRTGGDGYTF. The CDR3 DNA follows: TGCGCCAGCAGCTCACGAACTAGGACAGGGGGCGATGGCTACACCTTC.

This clonotype appeared many times. The chain links TRBV29-1 to TRBJ2-3; D remains unclear. Germline CDR1 is SQVTM and CDR2 is ANQGSEA. Trimming removed 4 bases at V and 2 bases at J, with 4 bases between. CDR3 length equals 11 residues. In nucleotides, the CDR3 is TGCAGCGTTGTTCCCACAGATACGCAGTATTTT. It encodes CSVVPTDTQYF.

This clonotype was seen more than once but under ten times. The rearrangement links TRBV6-6 to TRBJ2-4; 11 positions agree with TRBD1. Germline assignment: CDR1 MNHNY and CDR2 SVGAGI (reference sequence). The CDR3 sequence is 14 residues long. V was pared by 2 bases and J by 6 bases, with 0 bases of the junction left unmatched. CDR3 bases: TGTGCCAGCAGTTACGGGACAGGGGGAAACATTCAGTACTTC. This codes for CASSYGTGGNIQYF.

This chain links TRBV6-5 with TRBJ1-6; D not certain. The CDR3 extends over 16 amino acids. The germline CDR1 and CDR2 sequences are MNHEY and SVGAGI. Deletions cut 0 bases from V and 3 bases from J, with 9 bases between. CDR3 in DNA: TGTGCCAGCAGTTACTCTGAGAGGAGCTATAATTCACCCCTCCACTTT. Encoded protein: CASSYSERSYNSPLHF.

The genes are TRBV19 and TRBJ2-1; no definite D call. V was shortened by 7 bases and J by 5 bases, with 12 bases between the two germline ends. This CDR3 spans 13 amino acids. Germline CDR1 reads LNHDA; CDR2 reads SQIVND (reference sequence). Here the CDR3 reads CASIVLKNNEQFF. The CDR3, as DNA: TGTGCCAGTATCGTCCTCAAAAACAATGAGCAGTTCTTC.

This clonotype appeared once. Mismatch with germline at one junction end may stem from a read error. CDR3 DNA sequence: TGTGCCAGCAGCCCCGGGACAGGGAAAAACATTCGGTACTTC. This translates into CASSPGTGKNIRYF. The chain carries TRBV7-2 and TRBJ2-4; 9 bases agree with TRBD1. The germline V gene encodes CDR1 SGHTA and CDR2 FQGNSA. The CDR3 sequence is 14 residues long. The complete variable domain, with remaining parts taken from reference TRBV7-2 and TRBJ2-4, reads GAGVSQSPSNKVTEKGKDVELRCDPISGHTALYWYRQSLGQGLEFLIYFQGNSAPDKSGLPSDRFSAERTGGSVSTLTIQRTQQEDSAVYLCASSPGTGKNIRYFGAGTRLSVL.

This clonotype has more than one count but fewer than ten. A much larger clone sits a single nucleotide away, making a read error possible. The chain couples TRBV12-3 or TRBV12-4 to TRBJ2-7; D gene unclear. The CDR3 has 13 amino acids. Here the CDR3 reads CANSLAVSYEQYF. CDR3 DNA: TGTGCCAACAGTTTGGCGGTCTCCTACGAGCAGTACTTC.

About this clonotype itself: At one end the junction does not follow the germline gene, possibly because of a read error. This chain connects TRBV5-1 to TRBJ1-2; D possibly corresponds to TRBD1 (5 bases). The CDR3 runs 14 residues. Germline CDR1 is SGHRS and CDR2 is YFSETQ. The CDR3 coding sequence is TGCGCCAGCAGCCAAACAGGATCTAACTATGACTACACCTTC. Protein: CASSQTGSNYDYTF.

This clonotype was seen ten or more times. The chain recombines TRBV29-1 with TRBJ1-2; 7 bases match TRBD1. The CDR3 sequence is 13 residues long. V was pared by 4 bases and J by 5 bases, with 7 bases of the junction left unmatched. The V gene's germline CDR1 is SQVTM and CDR2 ANQGSEA. The CDR3 region is CSVARDSSYGYTF. As DNA, the CDR3 is TGCAGCGTTGCTCGGGACAGCTCGTATGGCTACACCTTC.